This T cell receptor (beta chain) was found in a study of T cell repertoires in cytomegalovirus infection (dated by TCRdb to the late 2010s). About the study as a whole: Peptide stimulations targeted recently identified HLA-C-restricted CMV epitopes, whose presentation resists viral immunomodulation, together with well-studied HLA-B-restricted epitopes. Donor HLA type was relevant to the analysis, because carriage of CMV infection together with the matching HLA type was indicated by public TCR beta signatures. Overall study outcomes, separate from this receptor: In both this cohort and an independent cohort of several hundred donors, the cumulative frequency of public TCR beta family members distinguished carriers of CMV infection plus the relevant HLA type. The ex vivo response was dominated by HLA-C-restricted CMV-specific TCR beta clonotypes, which also provided the single most frequent clonotype in two of eight donors.

According to the study, the label for this sample's treatment or condition signals: in vitro stimulation with specific CMV peptide epitopes to enrich CMV-specific T cells. Inclusive of the bounding cysteine and phenylalanine, the CDR3 is 16 residues long. Just CDR3 DNA is preserved here, 48 bases in frame from base 1. Based on the germline V gene, the CDR1 and CDR2 sequences are SGHAT and FQNNGV. The germline ends are 13 bases apart after V is trimmed by 2 bases and J by 0 bases. Sequencing used an Illumina HiSeq 1500. Using fastp at Q25 and MiXCR, TCRdb reprocessed the public reads and kept productive beta chains. Each entry merges the rows of one CDR3 protein and shows their most common DNA and genes. Within this sample are 95,000 to 150,000 distinct CDR3 sequences, with roughly a third of them counted one time only. Of the sample, 45% to 65% falls within the top ten clones. On this clonotype: Its antigen has not been determined. The record has no base qualities; no much larger clone is one base away.

The sequences come from CD8+ T cells from cultured PBMCs, collected from culture after CMV antigen stimulation. The source is a human donor in good health (CMV status not recorded). Some clones in this sample may be carry-over from other donors' samples. Recombination linked TRBV11-2 to TRBJ1-1, and the D gene may be TRBD1, 5 bases matching. The CDR3 is CASSLWGGEMNTEAFF. Read as DNA, the sequence is TGTGCCAGCAGCTTATGGGGGGGGGAGATGAACACTGAAGCTTTCTTT. When the CDR3 is completed using the reference TRBV11-2 and TRBJ1-1 genes on either side, the full variable domain is EAGVAQSPRYKIIEKRQSVAFWCNPISGHATLYWYQQILGQGPKLLIQFQNNGVVDDSQLPKDRFSAERLKGVDSTLKIQPAKLEDSAVYLCASSLWGGEMNTEAFFGQGTRLTVV.